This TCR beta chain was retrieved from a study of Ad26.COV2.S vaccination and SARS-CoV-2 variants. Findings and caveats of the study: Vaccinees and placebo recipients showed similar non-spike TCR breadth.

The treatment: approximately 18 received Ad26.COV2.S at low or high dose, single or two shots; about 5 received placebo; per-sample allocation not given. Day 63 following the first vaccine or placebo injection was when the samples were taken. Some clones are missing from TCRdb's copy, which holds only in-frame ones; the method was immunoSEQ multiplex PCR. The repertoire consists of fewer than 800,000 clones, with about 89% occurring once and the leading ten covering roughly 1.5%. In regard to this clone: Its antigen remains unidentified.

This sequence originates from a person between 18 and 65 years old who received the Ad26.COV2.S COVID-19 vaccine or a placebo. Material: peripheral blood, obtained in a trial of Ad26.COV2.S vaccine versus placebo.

The CDR3 DNA is TGTGCCAGCAGCTTAGGGCGGCAGGGGCAGGGAGAGACCCAGTACTTC. Translating it yields CASSLGRQGQGETQYF. This chain links TRBV7-2 with TRBJ2-5, with a tentative D call TRBD1 (6 bases). Looked up from germline, CDR1 is SGHTA and CDR2 is FQGNSA. Trimming pared 1 base from V and 4 bases from J, leaving 16 bases between. CDR3 length: 16 residues.